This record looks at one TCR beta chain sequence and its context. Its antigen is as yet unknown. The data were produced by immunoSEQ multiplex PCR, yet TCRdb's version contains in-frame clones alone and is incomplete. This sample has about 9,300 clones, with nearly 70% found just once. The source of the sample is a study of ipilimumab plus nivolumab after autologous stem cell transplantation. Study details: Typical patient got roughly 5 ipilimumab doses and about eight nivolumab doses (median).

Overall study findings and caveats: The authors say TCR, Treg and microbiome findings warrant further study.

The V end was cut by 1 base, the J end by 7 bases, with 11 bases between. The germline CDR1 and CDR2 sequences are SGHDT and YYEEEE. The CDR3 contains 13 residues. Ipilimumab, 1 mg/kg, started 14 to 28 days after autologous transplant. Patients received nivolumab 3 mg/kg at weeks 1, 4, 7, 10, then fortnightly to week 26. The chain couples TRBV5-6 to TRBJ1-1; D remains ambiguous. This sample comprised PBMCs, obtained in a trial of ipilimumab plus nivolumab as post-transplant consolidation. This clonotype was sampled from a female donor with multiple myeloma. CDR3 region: CASSLTLGSEAFF. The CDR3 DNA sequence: TGTGCCAGCAGCTTGACTCTGGGTAGTGAAGCTTTCTTT.